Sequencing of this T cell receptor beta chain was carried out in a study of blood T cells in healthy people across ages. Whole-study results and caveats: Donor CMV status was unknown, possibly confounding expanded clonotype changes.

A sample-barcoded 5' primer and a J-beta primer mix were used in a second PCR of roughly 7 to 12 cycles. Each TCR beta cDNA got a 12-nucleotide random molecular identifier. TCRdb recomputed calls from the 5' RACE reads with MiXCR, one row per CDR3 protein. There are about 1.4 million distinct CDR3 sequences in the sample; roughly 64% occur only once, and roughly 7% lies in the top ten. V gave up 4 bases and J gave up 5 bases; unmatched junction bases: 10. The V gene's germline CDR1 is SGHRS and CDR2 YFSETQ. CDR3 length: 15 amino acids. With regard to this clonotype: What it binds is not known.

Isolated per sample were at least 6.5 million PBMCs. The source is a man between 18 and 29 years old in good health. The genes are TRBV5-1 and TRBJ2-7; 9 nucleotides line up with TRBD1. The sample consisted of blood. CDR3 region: CASSLRPGTGNEQYF. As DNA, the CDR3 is TGCGCCAGCAGCCTTCGTCCCGGGACAGGGAACGAGCAGTACTTC.